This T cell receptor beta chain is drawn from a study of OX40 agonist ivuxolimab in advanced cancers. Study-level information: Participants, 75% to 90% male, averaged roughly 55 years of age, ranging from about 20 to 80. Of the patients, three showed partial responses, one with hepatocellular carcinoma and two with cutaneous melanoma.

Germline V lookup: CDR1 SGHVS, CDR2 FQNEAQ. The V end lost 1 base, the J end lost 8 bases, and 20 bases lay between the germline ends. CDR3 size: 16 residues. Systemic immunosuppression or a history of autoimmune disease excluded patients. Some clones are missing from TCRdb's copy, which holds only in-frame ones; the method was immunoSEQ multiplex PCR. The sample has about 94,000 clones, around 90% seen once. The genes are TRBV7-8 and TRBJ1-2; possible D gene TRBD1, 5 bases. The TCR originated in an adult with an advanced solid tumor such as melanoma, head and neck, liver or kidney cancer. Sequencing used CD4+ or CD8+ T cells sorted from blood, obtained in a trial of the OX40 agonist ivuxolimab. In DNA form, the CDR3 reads TGTGCCAGCAGCTTAGTGCAGGAGGGGTTGATAGGGGGCTACACCTTC. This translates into CASSLVQEGLIGGYTF.